What follows is one T cell receptor (beta chain) and its context. Its antigen is currently not known. No much larger clone exists at a distance of one base, and base qualities are not known. This entry belongs to a study of long-term antiretroviral therapy in people with HIV (dated by TCRdb to the early 2020s). For context, the study as a whole: The earliest samples were collected approximately a decade before the 2015 WHO recommendation for immediate ART, a period when ART was typically delayed until CD4 counts fell. The cohort contributed 150 to 200 cryopreserved PBMC samples from a few dozen adults with confirmed HIV infection, collected serially over a mean of approximately 6 years (range 1-12). A retrospective serial study tested whether ART initiation and durable HIV suppression were associated with changes in peripheral blood TRB repertoire composition and diversity. Eleven of the 30 participants with HIV were female. No cross-contamination during QIAcube processing was shown when test extractions of a monoclonal T-cell line were performed alongside some 33 polyclonal samples. Study-wide conclusions, independent of this receptor: Because pre-ART samples had limited cell numbers, unsorted PBMC were profiled rather than sorted CD4+ and CD8+ T cells. Starting ART was linked to a significant rise in TRB diversity, yet even with long-term ART the diversity remained significantly lower than in transplant donor controls. Samples dated from the mid-2000s to the late 2010s, and the ART regimens used may be less effective than current ones. HIV repertoires had narrower CDR3 length ranges than controls, and the network structure suggested an antigen-experienced repertoire that shifted only slightly toward naive after ART. Expanded TRB clones identified before ART initiation dominated the repertoire across all time points, though the dominance fluctuated and decreased in many PLHIV after ART. Inferences about post-ART repertoire changes were limited because no data were available on ART adherence, viral resistance or therapy changes. Owing to limited PBMC availability, only the TCR beta chain was sequenced, without alpha chain pairing.

V sheds 2 bases and J sheds 6 bases, leaving 23 bases between their ends. From the cysteine through the phenylalanine, the CDR3 covers 17 amino acids. Kept here is only the CDR3 DNA, which spans 51 bases and is read in frame from base 1. The germline V gene sets CDR1 to SQVTM and CDR2 to ANQGSEA. Inclusion was restricted to participants for whom at least one PBMC sample before ART initiation and at least two post-ART samples were available. All participants with HIV were treated in the United States of America. Before DNA extraction, cryopreserved samples containing roughly 0.9-10 million PBMC were thawed and washed. At the time of the earliest PBMC sample, participants with HIV were aged between about 20 and 60 years. PBMC samples were contributed by each participant from 1-4 timepoints before ART initiation and 2-8 timepoints after ART initiation, with a median of 7 samples. Serial HIV viral load, CD4+ T-cell count, ART history and demographic data were obtained for every participant. Genomic DNA was extracted from unsorted PBMC with a Qiagen kit on a QIAcube, with processing performed in batches of 12 samples.

The immunoSEQ hsTCRB v3.0 assay was used at survey level resolution to sequence the TRB variable region. The targeted TRB sequencing depth was roughly 40,000-55,000 T-cell genomes per sample. TRB libraries were pooled and sequenced on an Illumina MiSeq using a v3 150-cycle kit. As for the original processing: Repertoire analysis was performed in R inside a reproducible Nextflow workflow that covered QC, data transformation and analysis. LymphoSeq2, an R package for exploring AIRR-Seq data, was used to implement the custom analyses. After excluding a handful of samples that yielded fewer than 5000 total TRB sequences, some 180 HIV repertoires remained for analysis. Among the approximately 190 retained HIV repertoires, some 59 were collected before ART initiation and 129 after ART initiation. Each repertoire was downsampled to 5000 TRB nucleotide sequences, and summary statistics were averaged across 100 downsampling iterations. TRB sequences were retained for analysis only if CDR3 regions of at least seven amino acids were present. Diversity was measured with a Shannon entropy-derived clonality score and the Gini coefficient. In the repertoire networks, any two of the top 5000 CDR3 amino acid sequences were linked whenever the two sequences differed by an edit distance of one. For TRB CDR3 amino acid sequences, antigen specificity groups and MHC restriction were predicted with GLIPH2. To flag known associations with CMV, EBV, HIV or tissue antigens, CDR3 amino acid sequences were compared against VDJdb and McPAS-TCR. Pre-ART, post-ART and control groups were compared with Wilcoxon signed-rank tests and Holm-Bonferroni correction. Imported from immuneACCESS, the table was reduced by TCRdb to in-frame sequences with V and J called. These copies leave out some clones; in studies compared against another copy, an unresolved V gene accounts for under half, and the cause of the remainder is not known. From that table come the V and J calls and clone size; the DNA was used to work out D and trimming. Counted in this sample were fewer than 20,000 clones; more than 80% of them appeared once. About 17% of the sample is taken by the ten largest.

Sequencing was performed on unsorted PBMCs, taken 0.6 years after starting antiretroviral therapy. The receptor was derived from a woman under 30 with HIV. This chain joins TRBV29-1 to TRBJ2-1; the D gene could be either TRBD1 or TRBD2, each agreeing at 5 bases. The DNA is TGCAGCGTTGAAACGGGAAAGGGGCCCGAGAATTTCAATGAGCAGTTCTTC. Its translation is CSVETGKGPENFNEQFF.